A selection of T cell receptor beta chains follows, all from one sample in a study of OX40 agonist ivuxolimab in advanced cancers. TCRdb's table, derived via immunoSEQ multiplex PCR, lists solely in-frame clones and lacks some. The profile covers about 70,000 clones, with roughly 81% appearing a single time and 5% taken by the ten largest. Here the sequenced sample was CD4+ or CD8+ T cells sorted from blood, taken in a trial of the OX40 agonist ivuxolimab. These receptors were obtained from an adult with an advanced solid tumor such as melanoma, head and neck, liver or kidney cancer. CDR3s include the opening cysteine and the closing phenylalanine or tryptophan. A D gene is named only where the DNA matches it firmly. Where a row states a size, it is once, few, many or the class of an expanded clone; other rows omit it.

d_call,v_call,clone_size,j_call,cdr3_aa,cdr3_nt
TRBD1,TRBV10-3,NA,TRBJ2-3,CASTGQGTDTQYF,TGTGCCTCCACGGGACAGGGCACAGATACGCAGTATTTT
NA,TRBV19,NA,TRBJ1-3,CASTSSGRTLSGNTIYF,TGTGCCAGTACCTCGAGCGGCAGAACCCTCTCTGGAAACACCATATATTTT
NA,TRBV9,NA,TRBJ1-1,CASSGSGGEAFF,TGTGCCAGCAGCGGGTCCGGGGGTGAAGCTTTCTTT
TRBD2,TRBV2,NA,TRBJ2-1,CARAPPDQTSGGDEQFF,TGTGCCAGGGCCCCACCGGATCAGACTAGCGGGGGTGATGAGCAGTTCTTC
TRBD2,TRBV7-3,NA,TRBJ2-1,CASSWGLGYEQFF,TGTGCCAGCAGCTGGGGACTAGGCTATGAGCAGTTCTTC
NA,TRBV30,NA,TRBJ2-7,CAWRNNWRYEQYF,TGTGCCTGGAGAAATAACTGGCGCTACGAGCAGTACTTC
NA,TRBV12-5,NA,TRBJ1-3,CASGPTAYSGNTIYF,TGTGCTAGTGGTCCGACAGCCTACTCTGGAAACACCATATATTTT
NA,TRBV6-4,NA,TRBJ2-2,CASSDSDTGELFF,TGTGCCAGCAGTGACTCTGACACCGGGGAGCTGTTTTTT
NA,TRBV5-1,NA,TRBJ1-1,CASSFEGGTEAFF,TGCGCCAGCAGCTTTGAGGGTGGCACTGAAGCTTTCTTT
TRBD2,TRBV5-6,NA,TRBJ2-5,CASSSGTSGTETQYF,TGTGCCAGCAGCTCCGGGACTAGCGGGACGGAGACCCAGTACTTC
TRBD2,TRBV7-6,NA,TRBJ2-1,CASSLELAGNNEQFF,TGTGCCAGCAGCTTAGAACTAGCGGGAAACAATGAGCAGTTCTTC
NA,TRBV27,NA,TRBJ2-2,CASSLSSSYNTGELFF,TGTGCCAGCAGTTTATCGTCTAGCTATAACACCGGGGAGCTGTTTTTT
TRBD1,TRBV5-1,NA,TRBJ1-2,CASSPGQGAGGYTF,TGCGCCAGCAGCCCAGGACAGGGGGCTGGGGGCTACACCTTC
NA,TRBV10-2,NA,TRBJ1-3,CASTQGPGNTIYF,TGCGCCAGCACCCAGGGTCCTGGAAACACCATATATTTT
NA,TRBV4-2,NA,TRBJ2-4,CASSQEVRSGSVQYF,TGTGCCAGCAGCCAAGAAGTTCGGAGTGGCTCGGTTCAGTACTTC
NA,TRBV11-3,NA,TRBJ1-3,CASSLGETSGNTIYF,TGTGCCAGCAGCCTAGGAGAAACCTCTGGAAACACCATATATTTT
NA,TRBV6-1,NA,TRBJ2-1,CASSLLEEGFNEQFF,TGTGCCAGCAGCTTGCTAGAAGAAGGGTTCAATGAGCAGTTCTTC
NA,TRBV5-6,NA,TRBJ1-2,CASSLRQQDDGYTF,TGTGCCAGCAGCTTGAGACAGCAAGATGATGGCTACACCTTC
NA,TRBV6-5,NA,TRBJ1-1,CASSYSNRVNTEAFF,TGTGCCAGCAGTTACTCGAACAGGGTGAACACTGAAGCTTTCTTT
NA,TRBV6-4,NA,TRBJ2-7,CASSYSAQGDEQYF,TGTGCCAGCAGTTACTCGGCTCAGGGCGACGAGCAGTACTTC
NA,TRBV7-8,NA,TRBJ1-6,CASSPGLANSPLHF,TGTGCCAGCAGCCCGGGTTTGGCAAATTCACCCCTCCACTTT
TRBD1,TRBV7-8,few,TRBJ1-5,CASSPQGQGGGQPQHF,TGTGCCAGCAGCCCCCAGGGACAGGGTGGTGGCCAGCCCCAGCATTTT
TRBD2,TRBV11-3,NA,TRBJ2-3,CASSLGTSIGTDTQYF,TGTGCCAGCAGCTTAGGGACTAGCATCGGCACAGATACGCAGTATTTT
TRBD2,TRBV7-2,few,TRBJ2-3,CASSPAASGGILDTQYF,TGTGCCAGCAGCCCAGCCGCCAGCGGGGGGATCTTGGATACGCAGTATTTT
TRBD1,TRBV5-1,NA,TRBJ1-2,CASSLGDRGIYTF,TGCGCCAGCAGCTTGGGGGACAGGGGGATCTACACCTTC
NA,TRBV27,NA,TRBJ1-3,CASSPFGGGNTIYF,TGTGCCAGCAGTCCCTTCGGAGGAGGAAACACCATATATTTT
TRBD1,TRBV5-1,NA,TRBJ1-2,CASSVGQGLYRGYTF,TGCGCCAGCAGCGTCGGACAGGGACTCTATCGGGGCTACACCTTC
TRBD2,TRBV9,NA,TRBJ2-5,CASSVGAGGVETQYF,TGTGCCAGCAGCGTAGGAGCGGGAGGCGTGGAGACCCAGTACTTC
TRBD2,TRBV19,NA,TRBJ2-7,CASSIDTSGRSTYEQYF,TGTGCCAGTAGTATAGATACTAGCGGGAGGTCTACCTACGAGCAGTACTTC
NA,TRBV7-9,NA,TRBJ2-7,CASSLPLGRTYEQYF,TGTGCCAGCAGCTTACCCCTAGGACGGACCTACGAGCAGTACTTC
NA,TRBV6-6,few,TRBJ1-6,CASSNAPDGNSPLHF,TGTGCCAGCAGTAACGCTCCGGACGGTAATTCACCCCTCCACTTT
NA,TRBV4-1,few,TRBJ1-4,CASSPTVLNEKLFF,TGCGCCAGCAGCCCGACCGTCCTTAATGAAAAACTGTTTTTT
TRBD1,TRBV2,NA,TRBJ1-1,CASRLGQGFTEAFF,TGTGCCAGCAGGCTGGGACAGGGGTTCACTGAAGCTTTCTTT
NA,TRBV4-2,NA,TRBJ2-7,CASSQGVGAASYEQYF,TGTGCCAGCAGCCAAGGAGTTGGAGCGGCTTCCTACGAGCAGTACTTC
NA,TRBV7-2,NA,TRBJ2-7,CASSLDSAVSYEQYF,TGTGCCAGCAGCTTAGATTCAGCAGTGAGCTACGAGCAGTACTTC
TRBD1,TRBV9,NA,TRBJ2-5,CASSVGAGGGETQYF,TGTGCCAGCAGCGTCGGAGCAGGGGGCGGAGAGACCCAGTACTTC